Sequencing of this T cell receptor (beta chain) was carried out in a study of blood T cell repertoires in COVID-19. Background on the study: Whether acute or convalescent, the COVID-19 samples came from the United States, Italy and Spain. In each case, the material was cDNA or gDNA derived from T cells, B-cell-depleted T cells, or PBMCs.

The CDR3 contains 16 residues. In the source study's methods: For nucleated cells, counts were estimated from reference gene primer amplification. TCRdb's table, derived via immunoSEQ multiplex PCR, lists solely in-frame clones and lacks some. That table furnishes V, J and clone size, whereas the DNA furnished D and trimming. The sample includes some 130,000 clones, 79% of them seen just once. This clone was observed a few times. The rearrangement joins TRBV21-1 to TRBJ1-6; TRBD1, as called in the table, went unchecked against the DNA. TRBV21-1 is a known pseudogene. Sequencing was done on a sample of peripheral blood. This TCR came from a woman older than 75 with acute or convalescent COVID-19. For the CDR3, the DNA is TGTGCCAGCAGCAAAAAAGCAACAGGGGTCGGGTCACCCCTCCACTTT. It translates to CASSKKATGVGSPLHF.